A single sample is the source of the 6 T cell receptor beta chains below, sequenced in a study of post-analysis software for immune sequencing data. Their cognate antigens are unknown. Built from TCR beta cDNA, the libraries had unique molecular identifiers in them. TCRdb reprocessed the PCR reads via MiXCR and lists one record per CDR3 protein. Of about 540,000 distinct CDR3 sequences listed, around 34% were seen once; the top ten hold approximately 6%. Study conclusions and caveats: TRBV5-6, TRBV5-1 and TRBV20-1 were among four to six TRBV segments more frequent in patients than controls.

Sequenced material: blood. The receptors originated from a girl younger than 18 with multiple sclerosis.

J is TRBJ2-3 and V is TRBV5-1, with 11 bases fitting TRBD2. Trimming removed 1 base from V and 0 bases from J; junction bases left unmatched: 7. This CDR3 has 18 residues. The germline gives CDR1 SGHRS, CDR2 YFSETQ. The CDR3 DNA is TGCGCCAGCAGCTTGAGAGTAGCGGGGGGGCCAAGCACAGATACGCAGTATTTT. It specifies CASSLRVAGGPSTDTQYF.

This clonotype was recorded a few times. This chain connects TRBV12-3 or TRBV12-4 to TRBJ2-1; 9 nucleotides align to TRBD2. The CDR3 has 14 amino acids. J gave up 6 bases and V 9 bases, and 9 bases lay outside the gene matches. CDR3 region: CASSGLAISNEQFF. The CDR3 bases are TGTGCCAGTTCCGGACTAGCGATATCCAATGAGCAGTTCTTC.

The genes are TRBV20-1 and TRBJ1-4, with TRBD1 identical over 7 bases. The trim removed 3 bases at V and 5 bases at J, leaving 12 bases unmatched. The length of the CDR3 is 16 residues. Germline V CDR1 and CDR2: DFQATT, SNEGSKA (reference sequence). The CDR3 nucleotides read TGCAGTGCTAGCCTCGAACGAGGGGGCCTGAATGAAAAACTGTTTTTT. Residues: CSASLERGGLNEKLFF.

This clonotype has just a few counts. As DNA, the CDR3 is TGCGCCAGCAGCCCCAGGAATATTAACTATGGCTACACCTTC. Protein product: CASSPRNINYGYTF. The chain recombines TRBV5-1 with TRBJ1-2; the D is unclear. The CDR3 is made up of 14 amino acids. Trimming removed 4 bases at V and 1 base at J, with 11 bases between. Germline V lookup: CDR1 SGHRS, CDR2 YFSETQ.

The V and J genes are TRBV24-1 and TRBJ2-3, with 10 bases that match TRBD1. Trimming at V came to 10 bases and at J to 1 base, leaving 10 bases not matched to a gene. This CDR3 has 16 residues. The germline V gene has CDR1 KGHDR and CDR2 SFDVKD. This chain's CDR3 is CATSRSGTGGTDTQYF. The CDR3 DNA is TGTGCCACAAGCCGCAGCGGGACAGGGGGCACAGATACGCAGTATTTT.

The chain joins TRBV10-3 to TRBJ2-3; unclear D gene. CDR1 is ENHRY and CDR2 is SYGVKD in the germline V gene. The V end lost 2 bases, the J end lost 4 bases, and 4 bases lay between the germline ends. The CDR3 loop spans 12 amino acids. The CDR3 sequence: CAISEGPDTQYF. The DNA for the CDR3 is TGTGCCATCAGTGAGGGCCCAGATACGCAGTATTTT.